A single sample is the source of the 26 T cell receptor beta chains below, sequenced in a study of cytomegalovirus exposure and HLA in healthy donors (dated by TCRdb to the late 2010s). The library was prepared using the immunoSEQ multiplex PCR assay. A mixture of 60 forward primers for TCR Vbeta segments and 13 reverse primers for TCR Jbeta segments was used in the multiplex PCR. This is the immuneACCESS table as TCRdb keeps it, with only in-frame sequences that have V and J called. A part of the clones is gone; compared with another copy, unresolved V genes explain less than half, and the rest is unexplained. Within this sample are more than 85,000 clones, with 60% to 80% of them counted one time only. The ten largest clones capture 3.2% of the sample. What was sequenced was PBMCs. These receptors all stem from a man aged 25-40 years in good health and CMV-seronegative.

The chain employs TRBV4-1 and TRBJ2-3; TRBD2 matches at 9 bases. CDR3 length equals 17 residues. Losses at the gene ends were 0 bases for V and 4 bases for J; bases not matched to a gene: 8. Germline V CDR1 and CDR2: MGHRA, YSYEKL. The CDR3 DNA is TGCGCCAGCAGCCAAGACGGGGCGGGAGGGCACGCAGATACGCAGTATTTT. Its protein product is CASSQDGAGGHADTQYF.

This clone came up once. The chain has TRBV30 and TRBJ1-5; 8 bases match TRBD1. With V trimmed by 2 bases and J by 1 base, 7 bases remained unmatched. From germline, CDR1 is GTSNPN and CDR2 SVGIG (reference sequence). The CDR3 covers 16 residues. The CDR3 is CAWSTQGARSNQPQHF. The DNA of the CDR3 is TGTGCCTGGAGTACTCAGGGGGCGCGAAGCAATCAGCCCCAGCATTTT.

This chain connects TRBV4-2 to TRBJ2-1; 8 nucleotides match TRBD2. Germline V gives CDR1 LGHNA, CDR2 YNFKEQ. With 0 bases clipped from V and 4 bases from J, the junction kept 14 bases outside the gene matches. CDR3 length equals 19 residues. The CDR3 region has the DNA TGTGCCAGCAGCCAAGATCCCGACGAGACTAGCGACGTTTACAATGAGCAGTTCTTC. It encodes CASSQDPDETSDVYNEQFF.

The chain combines TRBV6-6 with TRBJ1-5; 9 nucleotides agree with TRBD1. Germline CDR1 MNHNY, CDR2 SVGAGI (reference sequence). The CDR3 runs to 14 residues. J lost 16 bases, V lost 5 bases, and 15 bases had no gene match. CDR3 residues: CASSHRDRVTRVHF. CDR3 DNA: TGTGCCAGCAGTCACCGGGACAGGGTAACCCGCGTACATTTT.

V usage is TRBV13 and J usage is TRBJ1-6, with D hard to call. The V gene's germline CDR1 is PRHDT and CDR2 FYEKMQ (reference sequence). The CDR3 runs 13 residues. V was shortened by 0 bases and J by 9 bases, with 6 bases between the two germline ends. CDR3 bases: TGTGCCAGCAGCTTAGGGGTCGGTTCACCCCTCCACTTT. Protein product: CASSLGVGSPLHF.

This chain connects TRBV5-4 to TRBJ2-7; 11 bases line up with TRBD1. Germline V CDR1 and CDR2: SGHNT, YYREEE (reference sequence). CDR3 length: 16 residues. V lost 3 bases, J lost 6 bases, and 11 bases stayed unmatched. The CDR3 is CASSSPDRGQRGEQYF. Written as DNA, the CDR3 is TGTGCCAGCAGCTCCCCGGACAGGGGGCAAAGGGGCGAGCAGTACTTC. Based on the CDR3 plus reference TRBV5-4 and TRBJ2-7, the full variable domain is ETGVTQSPTHLIKTRGQQVTLRCSSQSGHNTVSWYQQALGQGPQFIFQYYREEENGRGNFPPRFSGLQFPNYSSELNVNALELDDSALYLCASSSPDRGQRGEQYFGPGTRLTVT.

This chain joins TRBV6-6 and TRBJ1-2; 7 bases agree with TRBD1. The length of the CDR3 is 13 residues. The trim removed 4 bases at V and 4 bases at J, leaving 3 bases unmatched. Per germline, CDR1 MNHNY and CDR2 SVGAGI (reference sequence). The CDR3 nucleotides are TGTGCCAGCAGTTCCGGACAGGTCTATGGCTACACCTTC. Protein sequence: CASSSGQVYGYTF.

V usage is TRBV28 and J usage is TRBJ2-5, with TRBD1 as a possible D gene (5 bases). The germline V and J ends were trimmed by 7 bases and 1 base, with 7 bases remaining between them. Germline V gene data show CDR1 as MDHEN and CDR2 as SYDVKM. CDR3 length: 12 residues. CDR3 amino acids: CASMDIQETQYF. CDR3 coding DNA: TGTGCCAGCATGGACATCCAAGAGACCCAGTACTTC.

The V and J genes are TRBV28 and TRBJ1-2, with TRBD1 matching over 7 bases. V shed 3 bases, J shed 0 bases, and the junction held 4 bases outside the gene matches. The CDR3 is 15 amino acids. Germline CDR1 is MDHEN and CDR2 is SYDVKM. The CDR3 DNA reads TGTGCCAGCAGTTTCGGGGACAGACCTAACTATGGCTACACCTTC. Protein: CASSFGDRPNYGYTF.

This rearrangement joins TRBV6-6 to TRBJ1-1; D not certain. Per the germline V gene, CDR1 is MNHNY and CDR2 is SVGAGI (reference sequence). V lost 4 bases and J 1 base, leaving 10 bases between the germline ends. The CDR3 is 14 residues long. CDR3 nucleotides: TGTGCCAGCAGTTTCGGAGAGGAGAACACTGAAGCTTTCTTT. It yields the protein CASSFGEENTEAFF.

This chain joins TRBV7-9 and TRBJ2-5, with 8 bases fitting TRBD2. Matching the DNA end better, TRBJ2-7 makes the J call doubtful. The CDR3 length is 14 residues. CDR1 and CDR2 from the germline V gene are SEHNR and FQNEAQ (reference sequence). The CDR3 sequence: CASSLTGGAYEQYF. CDR3 nucleotides: TGTGCCAGCAGCTTAACGGGGGGGGCCTACGAGCAGTACTTC.

CDR3 coding DNA: TGCGCCAGCAGCCAAGATAGTCGGAGGGGACCTAGCACAGATACGCAGTATTTT. Translating gives CASSQDSRRGPSTDTQYF. V and J are TRBV4-3 and TRBJ2-3; TRBD2 might be the D (6 bases). CDR1 LGHNA and CDR2 YSLEER come from the germline V gene. Trimming took off 0 bases at V and 0 bases at J, with 16 bases between the two ends. This CDR3 is 18 amino acids long.

The V call is TRBV10-3, the J call TRBJ2-5, with 9 bases matching TRBD2. The CDR3 runs to 15 residues. With V trimmed by 8 bases and J by 1 base, 8 bases remained unmatched. Germline assignment: CDR1 ENHRY and CDR2 SYGVKD. The CDR3 spells CAIGISGSSQETQYF. CDR3 nucleotides: TGTGCCATCGGGATTAGCGGGAGTTCCCAAGAGACCCAGTACTTC.

This chain connects TRBV9 to TRBJ2-5, with D unclear. This CDR3 is built from 14 residues. The germline V and J ends were trimmed by 3 bases and 0 bases, with 9 bases remaining between them. The germline V gene encodes CDR1 SGDLS and CDR2 YYNGEE. In DNA, the CDR3 is TGTGCCAGCAGCGGACATGGCAACCAAGAGACCCAGTACTTC. Its protein product is CASSGHGNQETQYF.

The CDR3 DNA reads as TGTGCCAGCAGCTGGGACAGGGTGAACACCGGGGAGCTGTTTTTT. This translates into CASSWDRVNTGELFF. The J gene is TRBJ2-2, the V gene TRBV5-4, with 9 bases lining up with TRBD1. The CDR3 loop spans 15 amino acids. V was clipped by 3 bases and J by 1 base; unmatched bases: 1. Germline V gives CDR1 SGHNT, CDR2 YYREEE (reference sequence).

The chain recombines TRBV6-5 with TRBJ2-7; 8 nucleotides line up with TRBD1. This CDR3 contains 15 residues. J lost 7 bases, V lost 2 bases, and 10 bases had no gene match. Germline V lookup: CDR1 MNHEY, CDR2 SVGAGI. The CDR3 region has the DNA TGTGCCAGCAGTTACCAGGACAGGGAGGTGGGGGAGCAGTACTTC. Its translation: CASSYQDREVGEQYF.

A few counts support this clone. The genes are TRBV19 and TRBJ1-2; TRBD1 matches at 7 bases. This CDR3 is built from 14 residues. From germline, CDR1 is LNHDA and CDR2 SQIVND (reference sequence). The ends lost 6 bases at V and 0 bases at J; junction bases unmatched: 4. This CDR3 reads CASSAQGTNYGYTF. For the CDR3, the DNA is TGTGCCAGTAGCGCACAGGGGACTAACTATGGCTACACCTTC. Filled out from reference TRBV19 and TRBJ1-2, the complete variable domain reads DGGITQSPKYLFRKEGQNVTLSCEQNLNHDAMYWYRQDPGQGLRLIYYSQIVNDFQKGDIAEGYSVSREKKESFPLTVTSAQKNPTAFYLCASSAQGTNYGYTFGSGTRLTVV.

V is TRBV7-9 and J is TRBJ2-1; 8 nucleotides match TRBD2. Unmatched junction bases numbered 12, after V lost 7 bases and J lost 4 bases. Germline CDR1 SEHNR, CDR2 FQNEAQ (reference sequence). The CDR3 sequence is 16 residues long. DNA of the CDR3: TGTGCCAGCATCCAAGGGACTGCTAGCGGGTACAATGAGCAGTTCTTC. This sequence encodes CASIQGTASGYNEQFF. Based on the CDR3 plus reference TRBV7-9 and TRBJ2-1, the full variable domain is DTGVSQNPRHKITKRGQNVTFRCDPISEHNRLYWYRQTLGQGPEFLTYFQNEAQLEKSRLLSDRFSAERPKGSFSTLEIQRTEQGDSAMYLCASIQGTASGYNEQFFGPGTRLTVL.

V usage is TRBV4-3 and J usage is TRBJ2-7, with TRBD1 matching 9 bases. The CDR3 extends over 16 amino acids. Per the germline V gene, CDR1 is LGHNA and CDR2 is YSLEER. V trimming: 1 base; J trimming: 5 bases; junction bases outside the gene matches: 9. In DNA, the CDR3 is TGCGCCAGCAGCCAAGTTACCGGGACAGGGTTAAACGAGCAGTACTTC. Translating it yields CASSQVTGTGLNEQYF.

This chain uses TRBV19 with TRBJ2-7, with TRBD1 matching 7 bases. The CDR3 totals 14 residues. Germline V gives CDR1 LNHDA, CDR2 SQIVND (reference sequence). Trimming at V came to 3 bases and at J to 5 bases, leaving 7 bases not matched to a gene. The CDR3 nucleotides are TGTGCCAGTAGTATTACAGGGGACGGGAACGAGCAGTACTTC. Encoded protein: CASSITGDGNEQYF.

A remark on this clone: A read error may account for a junction end that differs from germline. This chain joins TRBV7-7 and TRBJ2-5; TRBD2 matches at 12 bases. Germline loops: CDR1 SSHAT, CDR2 FNYEAQ (reference sequence). The CDR3 contains 15 residues. The CDR3 sequence is CASSPRLAGVQEQYF. The CDR3 DNA reads TGTGCTAGCAGCCCACGACTAGCGGGAGTGCAAGAGCAGTACTTC.

Of note for this clone: The sample carries other DNA sequences with the same CDR3. The chain joins TRBV19 to TRBJ1-5; tentatively, D is TRBD1 (5 bases). Between the trimmed V and J ends, which lost 4 bases and 0 bases, there was a span of 16 bases. This CDR3 has 17 residues. The germline CDR1 and CDR2 sequences are LNHDA and SQIVND (reference sequence). As DNA, the CDR3 is TGTGCCAGTAGTACGCGACGGACACCTTATAGCAATCAGCCCCAGCATTTT. Its translation is CASSTRRTPYSNQPQHF.

V and J are TRBV4-3 and TRBJ1-2; possibly TRBD1 for D (5 bases). V lost 6 bases to trimming and J lost 1 base, with 15 bases between them. CDR3 length: 15 residues. Germline assignment: CDR1 LGHNA and CDR2 YSLEER. The CDR3 sequence is CASRLIWGGNYGYTF. The CDR3 DNA reads TGCGCCAGCAGGCTCATCTGGGGGGGTAACTATGGCTACACCTTC.

This chain connects TRBV4-3 to TRBJ1-1; maybe TRBD1 (6 bases). The CDR3 is made up of 15 amino acids. V was shortened by 6 bases and J by 0 bases, with 14 bases between the two germline ends. Per germline, CDR1 LGHNA and CDR2 YSLEER. The CDR3 is CASRGHLFMNTEAFF. In nucleotides, the CDR3 is TGCGCCAGCAGGGGACACTTATTTATGAACACTGAAGCTTTCTTT.

The J gene is TRBJ2-7, the V gene TRBV29-1; the match to TRBD1 covers 10 bases. Germline lookup yields CDR1 SQVTM and CDR2 ANQGSEA. The CDR3 is 13 residues long. The ends lost 7 bases at V and 4 bases at J; junction bases unmatched: 7. This CDR3 reads CSALTGGLYEQYF. The CDR3 DNA sequence: TGCAGCGCCCTGACAGGGGGCTTGTACGAGCAGTACTTC.

This sequence joins TRBV5-6 and TRBJ2-1; D perhaps matches TRBD1 (6 bases). V was pared by 5 bases and J by 8 bases, with 14 bases between. CDR3 size: 13 residues. In germline, CDR1 is SGHDT, CDR2 YYEEEE. For the CDR3, the DNA is TGTGCCAGCAGGCTGGGGACAATCGATGAGCAGTTCTTC. This codes for CASRLGTIDEQFF.